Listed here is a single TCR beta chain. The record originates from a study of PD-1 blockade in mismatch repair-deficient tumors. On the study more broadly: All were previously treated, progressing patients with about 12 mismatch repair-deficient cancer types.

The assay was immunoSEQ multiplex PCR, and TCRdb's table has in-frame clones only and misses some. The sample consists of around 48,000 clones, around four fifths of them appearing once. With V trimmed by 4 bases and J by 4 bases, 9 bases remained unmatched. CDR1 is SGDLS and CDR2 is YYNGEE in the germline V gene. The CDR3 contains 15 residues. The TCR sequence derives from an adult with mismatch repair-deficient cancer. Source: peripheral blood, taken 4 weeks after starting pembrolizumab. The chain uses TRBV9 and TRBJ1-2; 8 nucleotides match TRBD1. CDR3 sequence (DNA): TGTGCCAGCAGCACCCAGCGACAGGGGTCCTATGGCTACACCTTC. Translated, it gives CASSTQRQGSYGYTF.